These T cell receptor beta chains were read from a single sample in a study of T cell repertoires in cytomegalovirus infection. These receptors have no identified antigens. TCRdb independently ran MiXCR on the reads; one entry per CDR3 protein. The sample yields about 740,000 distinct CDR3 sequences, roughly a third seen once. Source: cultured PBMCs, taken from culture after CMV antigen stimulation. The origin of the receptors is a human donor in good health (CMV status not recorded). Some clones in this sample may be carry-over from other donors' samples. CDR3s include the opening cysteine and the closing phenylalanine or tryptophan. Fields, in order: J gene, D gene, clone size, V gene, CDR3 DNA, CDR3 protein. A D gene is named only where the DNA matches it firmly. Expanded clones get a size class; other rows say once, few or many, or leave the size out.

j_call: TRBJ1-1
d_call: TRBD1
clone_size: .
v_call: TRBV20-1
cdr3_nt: TGCAGTGCTAGACCTGACAGGGGGAACACTGAAGCTTTCTTT
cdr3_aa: CSARPDRGNTEAFF

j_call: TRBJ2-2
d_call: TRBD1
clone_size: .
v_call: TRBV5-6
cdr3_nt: TGTGCCAGCAGCTCACAGGACAGGGAAGAGCTGTTTTTT
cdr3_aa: CASSSQDREELFF

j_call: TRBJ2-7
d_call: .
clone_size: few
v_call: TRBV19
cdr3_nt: TGTGCCACCACCGGACAGGGCGAGAAACCTAGCGGTTCGGGCGAGCAGTACTTC
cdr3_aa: CATTGQGEKPSGSGEQYF

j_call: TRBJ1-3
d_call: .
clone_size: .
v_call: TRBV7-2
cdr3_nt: TGTGCCAGCAGCCAAAGGGCCGGGAACACCATATATTTT
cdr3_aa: CASSQRAGNTIYF

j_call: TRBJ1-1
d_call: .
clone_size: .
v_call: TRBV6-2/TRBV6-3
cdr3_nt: TGTGCCAGCACCACCACACTGAACACTGAAGCTTTCTTT
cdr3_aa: CASTTTLNTEAFF

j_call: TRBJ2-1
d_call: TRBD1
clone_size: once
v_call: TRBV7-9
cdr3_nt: TGTGCCAGCAGCCCCTGGGTGGTCGACAGGGGTTTCCTCAATGAGCAGTTCTTC
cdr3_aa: CASSPWVVDRGFLNEQFF

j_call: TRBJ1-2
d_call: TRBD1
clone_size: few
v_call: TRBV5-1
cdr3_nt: TGCGCCAGCAGTCGGGACAGCCCTAGGGATGGCTACACCTTC
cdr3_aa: CASSRDSPRDGYTF

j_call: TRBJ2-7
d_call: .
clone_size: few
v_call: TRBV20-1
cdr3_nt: TGCAGTGCTACCGGGACACCCGTCTCCTACGAGCAGTACTTC
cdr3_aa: CSATGTPVSYEQYF

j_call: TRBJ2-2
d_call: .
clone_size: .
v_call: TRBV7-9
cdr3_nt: TGTGCCAGCAGCCTACCTATGACGGTGAACACCGGGGAGCTGTTTTTT
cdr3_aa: CASSLPMTVNTGELFF

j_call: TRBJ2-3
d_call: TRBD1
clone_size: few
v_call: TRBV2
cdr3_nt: TGTGCCAGCAGTGAACGGACAGGGGGCAATACGCAGTATTTT
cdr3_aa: CASSERTGGNTQYF

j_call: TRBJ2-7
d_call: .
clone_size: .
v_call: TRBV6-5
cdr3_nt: TGTGCCAGCAGTTACGGTCGGGGGATCTCCTACGAGCAGTACTTC
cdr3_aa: CASSYGRGISYEQYF

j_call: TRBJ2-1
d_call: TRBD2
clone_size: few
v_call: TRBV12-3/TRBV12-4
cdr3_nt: TGTGCCAGCAGAAGGGACAGGGGACTAGCGGGGAATGAGCAGTTCTTC
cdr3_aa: CASRRDRGLAGNEQFF

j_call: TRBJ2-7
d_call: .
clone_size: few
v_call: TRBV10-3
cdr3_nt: TGTGCCATCAGTGAGTCGATTACAGGCGCCGAGCAGTACTTC
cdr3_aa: CAISESITGAEQYF

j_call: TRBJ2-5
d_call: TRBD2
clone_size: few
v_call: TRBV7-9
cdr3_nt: TGTGCCAGCACCGACTTCGGTAGCGGGAGAGGAGAGACCCAGTACTTC
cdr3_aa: CASTDFGSGRGETQYF

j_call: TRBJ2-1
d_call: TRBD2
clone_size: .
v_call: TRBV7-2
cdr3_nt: TGTGCCAGCAGCTTGGGGGGGTTCGCGGGAGTGGGGAATGAGCAGTTCTTC
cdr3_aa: CASSLGGFAGVGNEQFF

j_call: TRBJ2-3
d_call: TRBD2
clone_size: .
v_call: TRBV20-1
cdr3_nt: TGCAGTGCTAGGGTTCTGGCGGGGGGGCTCACAGATACGCAGTATTTT
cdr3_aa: CSARVLAGGLTDTQYF

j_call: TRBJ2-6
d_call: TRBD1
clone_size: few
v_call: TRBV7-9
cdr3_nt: TGTGCCAGCAGCTACGGACAGGGGGTCTCTGGGGCCAACGTCCTGACTTTC
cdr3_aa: CASSYGQGVSGANVLTF

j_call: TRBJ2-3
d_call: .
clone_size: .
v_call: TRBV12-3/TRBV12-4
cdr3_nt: TGTGCCAGCAGTTTTTTGAATACGCAGTATTTT
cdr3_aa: CASSFLNTQYF

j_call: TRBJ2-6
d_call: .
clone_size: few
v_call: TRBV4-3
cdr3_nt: TGCGCCAGCAGCCAGGACCCCGGGGGCTCTGGGGCCAACGTCCTGACTTTC
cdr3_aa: CASSQDPGGSGANVLTF

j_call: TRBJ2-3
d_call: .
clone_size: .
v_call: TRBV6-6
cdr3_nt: TGTGCCAGCAGTGATGGAGGGTCCGGCACAGATACGCAGTATTTT
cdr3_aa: CASSDGGSGTDTQYF

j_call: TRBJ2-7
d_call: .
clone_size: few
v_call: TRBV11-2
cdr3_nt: TGTGCCAGCAGCCCAACCACTAGCTATATGCACTACGAGCAGTACTTC
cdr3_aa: CASSPTTSYMHYEQYF

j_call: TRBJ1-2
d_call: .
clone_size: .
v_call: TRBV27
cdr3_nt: TGTGCCAGCAGTGACCCTCGCCGTAACTATGGCTACACCTTC
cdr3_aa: CASSDPRRNYGYTF

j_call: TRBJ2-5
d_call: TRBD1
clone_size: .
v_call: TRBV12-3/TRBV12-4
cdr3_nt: TGTGCCAGCAGCCCAGGGGGCGAGGGGGAGACCCAGTACTTC
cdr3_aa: CASSPGGEGETQYF

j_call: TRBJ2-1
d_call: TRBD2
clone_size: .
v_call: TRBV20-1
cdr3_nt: TGCAGTGCTAGAGATATACTAGCGGGGGCCTACAATGAGCAGTTCTTC
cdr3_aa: CSARDILAGAYNEQFF

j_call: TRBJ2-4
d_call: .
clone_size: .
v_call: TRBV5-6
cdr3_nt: TGTGCCAGCAGCCCAGGGGGGGTGGCCAAAAACATTCAGTACTTC
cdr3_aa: CASSPGGVAKNIQYF

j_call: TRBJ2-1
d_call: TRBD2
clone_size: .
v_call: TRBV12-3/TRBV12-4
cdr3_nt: TGTGCCAGCAGTTTAGATAGACTAGCGGGAGATTTATACAATGAGCAGTTCTTC
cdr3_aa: CASSLDRLAGDLYNEQFF

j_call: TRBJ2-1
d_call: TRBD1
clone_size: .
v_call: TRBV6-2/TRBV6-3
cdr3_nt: TGTGCCAGCAGTCATAACAGGGGCGAGCAGTTCTTC
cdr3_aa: CASSHNRGEQFF

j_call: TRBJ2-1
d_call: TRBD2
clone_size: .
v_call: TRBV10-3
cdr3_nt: TGTGCCACCCTGTCGGAGCGGGAGAGTTACAATGAGCAGTTCTTC
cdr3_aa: CATLSERESYNEQFF

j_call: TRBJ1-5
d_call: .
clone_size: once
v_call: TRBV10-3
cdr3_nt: TGTGCCATCAGCCCCGGAACGGGGCCCCAGCATTTT
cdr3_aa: CAISPGTGPQHF

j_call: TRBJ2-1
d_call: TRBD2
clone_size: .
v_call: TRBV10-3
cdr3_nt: TGTGCCTCCCGTGATGCTAGCGGGAAGAAAAACTCCTACAATGAGCAGTTCTTC
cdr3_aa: CASRDASGKKNSYNEQFF

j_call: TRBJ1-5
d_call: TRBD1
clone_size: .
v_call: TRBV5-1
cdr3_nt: TGCGCCAGCAGCCCCGGTACCGGACAGGGGAACCAGCCCCAGCATTTT
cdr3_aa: CASSPGTGQGNQPQHF

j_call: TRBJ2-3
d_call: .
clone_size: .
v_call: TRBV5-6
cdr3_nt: TGTGCCAGCAGCTTGGGGCCAATCACAGATACGCAGTATTTT
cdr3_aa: CASSLGPITDTQYF

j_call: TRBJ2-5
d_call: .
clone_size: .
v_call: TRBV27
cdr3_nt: TGTGCCAGCATCGGGAAAGAGACCCAGTACTTC
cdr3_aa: CASIGKETQYF

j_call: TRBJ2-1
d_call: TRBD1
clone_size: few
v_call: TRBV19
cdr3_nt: TGTGCCAGTAGTAAAAGGACAGGGGTCGATGAGCAGTTCTTC
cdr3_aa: CASSKRTGVDEQFF

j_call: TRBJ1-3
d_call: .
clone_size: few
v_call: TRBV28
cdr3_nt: TGTGCCAGCAGTCCAGGGAATGGAAACACCATATATTTT
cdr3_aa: CASSPGNGNTIYF

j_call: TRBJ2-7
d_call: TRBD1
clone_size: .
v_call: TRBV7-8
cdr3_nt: TGTGCCAGCAGCTCCCGGGACAGGATCTACGAGCAGTACTTC
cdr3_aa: CASSSRDRIYEQYF

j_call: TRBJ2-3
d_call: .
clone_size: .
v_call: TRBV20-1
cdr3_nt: TGCAGTGCTAGTCTTCGAGATACGCAGTATTTT
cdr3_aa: CSASLRDTQYF

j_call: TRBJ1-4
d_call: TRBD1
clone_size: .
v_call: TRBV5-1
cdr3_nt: TGCGCCAGCAGCGGACGACAGGGGGCGTCCACTAATGAAAAACTGTTTTTT
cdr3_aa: CASSGRQGASTNEKLFF

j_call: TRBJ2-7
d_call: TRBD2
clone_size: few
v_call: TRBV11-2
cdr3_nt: TGTGCCAGCAGCTTGGCCGCCGGGACTAACTACGAGCAGTACTTC
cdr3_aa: CASSLAAGTNYEQYF

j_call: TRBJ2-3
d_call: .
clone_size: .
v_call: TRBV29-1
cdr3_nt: TGCAGCGTTGAAGAGCCGGGACCAGATACGCAGTATTTT
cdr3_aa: CSVEEPGPDTQYF